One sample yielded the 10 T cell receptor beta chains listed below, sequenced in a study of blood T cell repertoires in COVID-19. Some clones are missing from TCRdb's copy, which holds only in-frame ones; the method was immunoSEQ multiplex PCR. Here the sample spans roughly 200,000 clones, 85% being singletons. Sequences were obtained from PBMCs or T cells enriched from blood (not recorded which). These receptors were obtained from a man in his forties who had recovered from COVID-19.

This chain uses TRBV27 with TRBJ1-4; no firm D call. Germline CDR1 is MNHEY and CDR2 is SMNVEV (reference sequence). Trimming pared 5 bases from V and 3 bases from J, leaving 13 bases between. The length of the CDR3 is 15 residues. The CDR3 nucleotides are TGTGCCAGCAGTGCAGAGCGGGCGGCTAATGAAAAACTGTTTTTT. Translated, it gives CASSAERAANEKLFF.

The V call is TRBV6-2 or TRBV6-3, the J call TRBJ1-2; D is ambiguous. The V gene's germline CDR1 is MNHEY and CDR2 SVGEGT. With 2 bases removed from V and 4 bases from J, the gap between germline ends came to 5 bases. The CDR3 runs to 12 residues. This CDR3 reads CASSYGSYGYTF. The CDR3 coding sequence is TGTGCCAGCAGTTACGGTAGCTATGGCTACACCTTC.

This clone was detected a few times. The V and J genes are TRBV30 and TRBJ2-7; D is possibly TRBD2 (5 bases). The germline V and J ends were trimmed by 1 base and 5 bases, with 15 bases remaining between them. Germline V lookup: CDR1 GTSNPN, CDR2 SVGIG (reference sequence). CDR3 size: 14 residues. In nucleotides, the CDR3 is TGTGCCTGGAGTGAAGACTATCGCCGGGACGAGCAGTACTTC. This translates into CAWSEDYRRDEQYF.

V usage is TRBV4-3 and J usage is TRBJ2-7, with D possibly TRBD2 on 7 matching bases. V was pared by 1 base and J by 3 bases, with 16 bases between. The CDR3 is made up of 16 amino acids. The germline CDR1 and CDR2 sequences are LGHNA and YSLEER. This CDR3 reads CASSQAHGEGDYEQYF. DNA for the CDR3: TGCGCCAGCAGCCAAGCCCACGGGGAGGGGGACTACGAGCAGTACTTC.

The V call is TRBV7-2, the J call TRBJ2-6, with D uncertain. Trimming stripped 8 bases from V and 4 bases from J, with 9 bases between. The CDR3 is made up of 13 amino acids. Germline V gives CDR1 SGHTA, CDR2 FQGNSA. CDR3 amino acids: CASASGGANVLTF. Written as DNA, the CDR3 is TGTGCCAGCGCCTCCGGGGGGGCCAACGTCCTGACTTTC.

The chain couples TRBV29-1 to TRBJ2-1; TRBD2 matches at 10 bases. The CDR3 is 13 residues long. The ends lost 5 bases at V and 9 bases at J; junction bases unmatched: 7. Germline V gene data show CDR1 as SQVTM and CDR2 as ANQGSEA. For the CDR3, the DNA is TGCAGCGTTAAGTCTACTAGCGGGATTGAGCAGTTCTTC. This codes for CSVKSTSGIEQFF.

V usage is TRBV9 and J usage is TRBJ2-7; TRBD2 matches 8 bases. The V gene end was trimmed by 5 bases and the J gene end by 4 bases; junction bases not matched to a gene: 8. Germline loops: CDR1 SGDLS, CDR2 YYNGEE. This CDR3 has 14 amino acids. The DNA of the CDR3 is TGTGCCAGCAGTGCGAGCGGGAGTATTTACGAGCAGTACTTC. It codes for CASSASGSIYEQYF.

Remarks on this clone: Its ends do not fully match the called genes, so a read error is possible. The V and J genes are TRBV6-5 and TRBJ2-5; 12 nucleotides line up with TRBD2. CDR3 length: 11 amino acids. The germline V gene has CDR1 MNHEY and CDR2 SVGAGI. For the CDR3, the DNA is TGTGCCAGCAGGCTAGCGGGAGGGATCGACTTC. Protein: CASRLAGGIDF.

The DNA of the CDR3 is TGCGCCAGCAGCGCGTACCCGGGACTAGCCTCCGGGGAGCTGTTTTTT. Its translation: CASSAYPGLASGELFF. The rearrangement uses TRBV5-1 and TRBJ2-2; 9 positions match TRBD2. The CDR3 consists of 16 residues. Per the germline V gene, CDR1 is SGHRS and CDR2 is YFSETQ. The V and J ends lost 4 bases and 6 bases, in that order; junction bases with no gene match: 10.

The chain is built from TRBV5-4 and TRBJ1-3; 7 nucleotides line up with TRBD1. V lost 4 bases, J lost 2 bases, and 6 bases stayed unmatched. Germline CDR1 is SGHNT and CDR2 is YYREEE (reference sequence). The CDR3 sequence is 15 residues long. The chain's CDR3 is CASSQGTEPGNTIYF. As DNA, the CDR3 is TGTGCCAGCAGCCAAGGGACAGAACCTGGAAACACCATATATTTT.